Below are 12 T cell receptor beta chains sequenced from a single sample in a study of T cells after yellow fever vaccination (dated by TCRdb to the late 2010s). Reading the label with the study, this specimen's treatment or condition is: live attenuated yellow fever vaccine strain. Libraries were built with 5' RACE. Sequenced on an Illumina HiSeq 2500. TCRdb ran its own pipeline on the public reads, namely fastp trimming at Q25 and MiXCR clone calling, and kept in-frame beta chains. Each CDR3 protein gets just one entry, which takes the most common genes and DNA from the rows behind it. Present in this sample are about 580,000 distinct CDR3 sequences, 17% of which were seen just once. The ten top clones hold 17% of the sample. This material consisted of PBMCs, taken around 5 days after the first yellow fever vaccination. The receptors here all came from a man aged 18 to 30 who received the YFV17D yellow fever vaccine.

This clonotype was picked up a small number of times. CDR3 sequence (DNA): TGTGCCACTTACCTCGAGGGGACAGGGGTGAACACCGGGGAGCTGTTTTTT. Its protein is CATYLEGTGVNTGELFF. The gene calls are TRBV6-5 and TRBJ2-2; 10 bases are shared with TRBD1. This CDR3 is built from 17 residues. CDR1 MNHEY and CDR2 SVGAGI come from the germline V gene. Germline trimming cut 10 bases from V and 1 base from J; bases unmatched to any gene: 12.

The genes are TRBV4-3 and TRBJ2-2; the match to TRBD1 covers 9 bases. The germline CDR1 and CDR2 sequences are LGHNA and YSLEER. This CDR3 region has 16 residues. Trimming took 4 bases from V and 5 from J; bases not matched to a gene: 8. In DNA form, the CDR3 reads TGCGCCAGCAGCCTCGACAGGGGGAGTGATACCGGGGAGCTGTTTTTT. Its protein is CASSLDRGSDTGELFF.

This clonotype was counted a few times. V usage is TRBV23-1 and J usage is TRBJ2-1; the D is unclear. TRBV23-1 is sorted into the ORF group, with uncertain function. CDR3 size: 12 residues. Trimming stripped 0 bases from V and 8 bases from J, with 5 bases between. Here the CDR3 DNA reads TGCGCCAGCAGTCAATCGGAACATGAGCAGTTCTTC. It is translated as CASSQSEHEQFF.

This clonotype appeared a few times. The chain joins TRBV2 to TRBJ2-7; D is ambiguous. The CDR3 has 13 residues. Trimming pared 8 bases from V and 3 bases from J, leaving 14 bases between. CDR1 and CDR2 from the germline V gene are SNHLY and FYNNEI. CDR3 nucleotides: TGTGCCAGCGGGCAGACCAAAGGCTACGAGCAGTACTTC. It encodes CASGQTKGYEQYF.

The V and J genes are TRBV4-2 and TRBJ2-7; 9 nucleotides line up with TRBD2. Germline values: CDR1 LGHNA, CDR2 YNFKEQ. The CDR3 is made up of 15 amino acids. V shed 1 base and J 0 bases; nucleotides not matched to a gene: 1. The CDR3 nucleotides are TGTGCCAGCAGCCAAGCTAGCGGGGACTCCTACGAGCAGTACGTC. Residues: CASSQASGDSYEQYV.

This sequence joins TRBV9 and TRBJ2-1; 8 bases match TRBD1. The V segment lost 4 bases and the J segment 6 bases; nucleotides outside the gene matches: 18. The CDR3 is 18 amino acids. CDR1 is SGDLS and CDR2 is YYNGEE in the germline V gene. The CDR3 spells CASSTRSGGSWYGNEQFF. In DNA, the CDR3 is TGTGCCAGCAGCACTCGGTCAGGGGGCAGTTGGTACGGCAATGAGCAGTTCTTC.

The V gene is TRBV11-2, the J gene TRBJ1-2, with 9 bases aligning to TRBD1. The CDR3 runs to 17 residues. Looked up from germline, CDR1 is SGHAT and CDR2 is FQNNGV. J was trimmed by 4 bases and V by 6 bases; bases with no gene match: 15. Here the CDR3 reads CASRPAGQGGRGYGYTF. CDR3 nucleotide sequence: TGTGCCAGCAGGCCAGCGGGACAGGGAGGACGTGGCTATGGCTACACCTTC.

The rearrangement uses TRBV7-9 and TRBJ1-2; no reliable D call. In germline, CDR1 is SEHNR, CDR2 FQNEAQ (reference sequence). The CDR3 is 15 amino acids. V was cut by 5 bases and J by 3 bases, with 16 bases left in between. Here the CDR3 DNA reads TGTGCCAGCAGCCCCTGGAGTCAGGCGGACTATGGCTACACCTTC. This translates into CASSPWSQADYGYTF.

The sample holds many counts of this clonotype. The rearrangement joins TRBV4-2 to TRBJ2-1, with unresolved D. The CDR3 totals 15 residues. Trimming pared 0 bases from V and 7 bases from J, leaving 13 bases between. The germline V gene has CDR1 LGHNA and CDR2 YNFKEQ. The CDR3 DNA reads as TGTGCCAGCAGCCAAGATCGCTTCGTAGGTAATGAGCAGTTCTTC. It is translated as CASSQDRFVGNEQFF.

The rearrangement uses TRBV20-1 and TRBJ2-3; no firm D call. The CDR3 spans 15 residues. V lost 3 bases and J 0 bases, leaving 13 bases between the germline ends. The germline CDR1 and CDR2 sequences are DFQATT and SNEGSKA (reference sequence). CDR3 sequence: CSASPWAESTDTQYF. The CDR3 nucleotides are TGCAGTGCTAGTCCATGGGCAGAGAGCACAGATACGCAGTATTTT.

The V gene is TRBV4-3, the J gene TRBJ2-2, with unresolved D. The CDR3 contains 16 residues. Trimming took 0 bases from V and 7 from J, leaving 15 bases between them. Germline lookup yields CDR1 LGHNA and CDR2 YSLEER. CDR3 DNA: TGCGCCAGCAGCCAAGAAGAGCCCCGGGCAGGCGGGGAGCTGTTTTTT. Translated: CASSQEEPRAGGELFF.

The chain joins TRBV4-1 to TRBJ2-2; no reliable D call. Germline V lookup: CDR1 MGHRA, CDR2 YSYEKL. The ends were cut back, 2 bases at V and 0 bases at J, with 4 bases in the middle. This CDR3 region has 14 residues. The CDR3 sequence: CASSQIPNTGELFF. In DNA form, the CDR3 reads TGCGCCAGCAGCCAAATCCCGAACACCGGGGAGCTGTTTTTT.